This record covers a single TCR beta chain. This entry is derived from a study of blood T cell repertoires in COVID-19. Overall study context: PBMCs, B-cell-depleted T cells, or T cells were the source of the cDNA or gDNA that made up the material.

Generated by immunoSEQ multiplex PCR, the TCRdb table keeps only in-frame clones and is missing some. The sample consists of 340,000 or so clones, around 85% of them appearing once. The CDR3 covers 16 residues. The germline V and J ends were trimmed by 0 bases and 7 bases, with 13 bases remaining between them. From germline, CDR1 is LGHNA and CDR2 YSLEER. The chain employs TRBV4-3 and TRBJ1-6, with D unresolved. The sequencing input was PBMCs or T cells enriched from blood (not recorded which). The TCR sequence derives from a woman aged 40 to 55 with acute COVID-19. CDR3 sequence (DNA): TGCGCCAGCAGCCAAGATTCTGCAGGCGGGAATTCACCCCTCCACTTT. This sequence encodes CASSQDSAGGNSPLHF.